The rows below give T cell receptor beta chains drawn from one sample of a study of blood T cell repertoires in COVID-19. Repertoires were generated with immunoSEQ multiplex PCR, while TCRdb's copy carries only in-frame clones and drops some. Of fewer than 250,000 clones in the sample, 65% to 85% are singletons; the top ten hold 8% to 10%. The source material was peripheral blood. The receptors were sampled from a woman in her 50s with acute or convalescent COVID-19. CDR3s include the opening cysteine and the closing phenylalanine or tryptophan. The order of the fields is clone size, V gene, CDR3 protein. Clone size is given for some rows only: seen once, a few or many times, or a class if the clone is expanded.

>-|TRBV2
CASSEAASGGRAEAFF
>-|TRBV5-6
CASSSPTTGGTIYF
>-|TRBV7-2
CASSIKGQGGNTIYF
>-|TRBV6-5
CASREWNTEAFF
>-|TRBV9
CASSLRQASTDTQYF
>once|TRBV30
CACYQGSNSPLHF
>-|TRBV3-1/TRBV3-2
CASSPPGQGGTNEKLFF
>-|TRBV6-5
CASSYGQVGRGQYF
>few|TRBV5-4
CASSLGRSTGSTEAFF
>-|TRBV28
CASSRKGLVNNEQFF
>-|TRBV9
CASSEGARGPTDTQYF
>-|TRBV5-1
CASRFGTSGYEQYF
>-|TRBV7-3
CASSKLAGGDEQFF
>-|TRBV24-1
CATSESLAGRDEQYF
>-|TRBV5-4
CASSFTGVQETQYF
>-|TRBV29-1
CSSEAGGLGNEQFF
>-|TRBV10-3
CATNDGLIEAFF
>-|TRBV12-3/TRBV12-4
CASSHGQGAFF
>many|TRBV6-4
CASSPTGVHEQYF
>-|TRBV6-6
CASSPRGTSGRDTQYF
>-|TRBV6-6
CASSYSDTEAFF
>few|TRBV15
CATSREGQGYEQYF
>-|TRBV19
CASRKARENEKLFF
>-|TRBV28
CASSPAGQFGTGELFF
>-|TRBV7-2
CASSLEGLGNYGYTF
>-|TRBV19
CASSRTVNQPQHF
>-|TRBV5-4
CASSREQNTEAFF
>-|TRBV11-2
CASSLMISNEQFF
>-|TRBV10-2
CASSDYAGMDYGYTF
>few|TRBV6-5
CASGEGQAVTGELFF
>-|TRBV5-1
CASRSTGDDNEKLFF
>-|TRBV5-1
CASSPGGGSYNSPLHF
>-|TRBV30
CARAQGESSPLHF
>-|TRBV7-8
CASRSTRTGLETQYF
>-|TRBV6-5
CASSYSPRNEKLFF
>-|TRBV5-1
CASRLTGGEQYF
>-|TRBV5-1
CASSLLAGKNTGELFF
>-|TRBV7-2
CASSFRVGNTEAFF
>-|TRBV3-1/TRBV3-2
CASSQEGIGVAHEQYF
>-|TRBV6-5
CASSSGGSYTDTQYF
>-|TRBV10-3
CAISESGTGGYGYTF
>-|TRBV6-2/TRBV6-3
CASSLLQGANTEAFF
>-|TRBV4-1
CASSQASGSSYEQYF
>-|TRBV7-7
CASSPLGGASSYNEQFF
>-|TRBV28
CASRAQGGWYEQYF
>-|TRBV27
CASSSGGFSPLHF
>-|TRBV18
CASSPRTGGEEKLFF
>-|TRBV19
CASSTDTGESYGYTF
>-|TRBV5-4
CASSLASGTYNEQFF
>-|TRBV2
CASSVLAGNQETQYF
>-|TRBV5-1
CASSLQGRGTYNEQFF
>-|TRBV24-1
CATGEDSGANVLTF